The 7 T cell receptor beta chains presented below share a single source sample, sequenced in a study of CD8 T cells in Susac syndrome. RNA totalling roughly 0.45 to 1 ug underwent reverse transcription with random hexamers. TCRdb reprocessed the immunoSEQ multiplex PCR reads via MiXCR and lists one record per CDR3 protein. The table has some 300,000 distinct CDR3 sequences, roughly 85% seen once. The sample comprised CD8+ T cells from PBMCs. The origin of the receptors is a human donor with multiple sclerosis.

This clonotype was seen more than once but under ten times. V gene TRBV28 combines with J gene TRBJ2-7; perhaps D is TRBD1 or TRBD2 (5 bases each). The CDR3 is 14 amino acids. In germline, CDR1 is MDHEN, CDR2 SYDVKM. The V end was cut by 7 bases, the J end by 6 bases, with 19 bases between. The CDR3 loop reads CASIGGGLRGEQYF. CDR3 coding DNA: TGTGCCAGCATTGGTGGTGGGTTGAGGGGCGAGCAGTACTTC.

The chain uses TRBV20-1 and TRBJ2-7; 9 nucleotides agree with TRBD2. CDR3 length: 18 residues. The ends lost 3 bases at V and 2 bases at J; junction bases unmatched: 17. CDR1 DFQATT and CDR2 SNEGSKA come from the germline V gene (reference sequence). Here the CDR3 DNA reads TGCAGTGCTAGGGTTCGGACTAGCGTCCAATACGGGACCTACGAGCAGTACTTC. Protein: CSARVRTSVQYGTYEQYF.

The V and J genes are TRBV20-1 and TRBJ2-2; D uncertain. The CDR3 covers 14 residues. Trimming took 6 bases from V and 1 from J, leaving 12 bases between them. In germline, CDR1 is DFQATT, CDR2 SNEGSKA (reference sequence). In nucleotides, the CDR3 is TGCAGTGCCGAGTCGGAAAGGAACACCGGGGAGCTGTTTTTT. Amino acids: CSAESERNTGELFF.

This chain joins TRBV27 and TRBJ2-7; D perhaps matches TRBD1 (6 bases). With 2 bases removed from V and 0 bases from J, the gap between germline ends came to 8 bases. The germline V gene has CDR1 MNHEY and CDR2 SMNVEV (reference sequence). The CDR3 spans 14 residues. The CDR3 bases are TGTGCCAGCAGTTTAACGGACAGCTCCTACGAGCAGTACTTC. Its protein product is CASSLTDSSYEQYF.

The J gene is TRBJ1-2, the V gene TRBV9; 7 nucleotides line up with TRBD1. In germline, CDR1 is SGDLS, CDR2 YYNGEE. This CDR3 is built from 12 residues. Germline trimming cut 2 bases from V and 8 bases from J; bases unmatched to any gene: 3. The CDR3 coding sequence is TGTGCCAGCAGCGTCCAGGGGGGCGGCTACACCTTC. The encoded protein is CASSVQGGGYTF. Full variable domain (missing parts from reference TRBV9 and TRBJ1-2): DSGVTQTPKHLITATGQRVTLRCSPRSGDLSVYWYQQSLDQGLQFLIQYYNGEERAKGNILERFSAQQFPDLHSELNLSSLELGDSALYFCASSVQGGGYTFGSGTRLTVV.

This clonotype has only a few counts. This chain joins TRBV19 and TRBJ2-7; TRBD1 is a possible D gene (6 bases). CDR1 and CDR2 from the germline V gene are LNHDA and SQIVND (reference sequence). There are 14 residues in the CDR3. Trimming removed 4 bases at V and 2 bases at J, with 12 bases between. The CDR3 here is CASSRPGQPYEQYF. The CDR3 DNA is TGTGCCAGTAGTAGACCGGGACAACCCTACGAGCAGTACTTC.

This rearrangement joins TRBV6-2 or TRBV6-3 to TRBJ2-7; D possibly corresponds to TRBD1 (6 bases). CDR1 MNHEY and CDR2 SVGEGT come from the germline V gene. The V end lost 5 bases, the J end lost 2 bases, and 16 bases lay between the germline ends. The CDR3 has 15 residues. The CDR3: CASSAYQGSTYEQYF. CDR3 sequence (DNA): TGTGCCAGCAGTGCATACCAGGGGTCGACCTACGAGCAGTACTTC.